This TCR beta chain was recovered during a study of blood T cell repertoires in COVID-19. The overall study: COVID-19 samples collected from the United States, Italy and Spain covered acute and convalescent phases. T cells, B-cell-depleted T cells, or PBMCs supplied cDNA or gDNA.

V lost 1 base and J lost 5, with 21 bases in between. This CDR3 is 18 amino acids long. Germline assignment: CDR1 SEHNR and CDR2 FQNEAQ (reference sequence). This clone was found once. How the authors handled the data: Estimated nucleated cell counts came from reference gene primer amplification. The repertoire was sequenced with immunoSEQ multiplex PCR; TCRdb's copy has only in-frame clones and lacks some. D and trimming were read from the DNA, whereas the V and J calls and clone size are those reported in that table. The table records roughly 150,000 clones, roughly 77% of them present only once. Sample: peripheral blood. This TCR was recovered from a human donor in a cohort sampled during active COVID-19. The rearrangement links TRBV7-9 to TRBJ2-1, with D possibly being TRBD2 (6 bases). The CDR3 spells CASSLGAGSESTDNEQFF. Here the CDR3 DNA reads TGTGCCAGCAGCTTAGGAGCGGGTAGCGAGAGTACGGACAATGAGCAGTTCTTC.